This section outlines one T cell receptor (beta chain) sequence together with its context. Assay used: immunoSEQ multiplex PCR; TCRdb lists only in-frame clones, some missing. Among approximately 340,000 clones listed, 65% to 85% were seen once. V trimming: 5 bases; J trimming: 5 bases; junction bases outside the gene matches: 6. Per the germline V gene, CDR1 is MDHEN and CDR2 is SYDVKM. The CDR3 consists of 15 residues. These data are taken from a study of blood T cell repertoires in COVID-19. Sequencing input: peripheral blood. The receptor was isolated from a man aged 25-45 years with active or convalescent COVID-19. The genes are TRBV28 and TRBJ2-7; 13 bases are shared with TRBD2. CDR3 loop: CASSPGTSGNDEQYF. CDR3 coding DNA: TGTGCCAGCAGTCCCGGGACTAGCGGGAACGACGAGCAGTACTTC.